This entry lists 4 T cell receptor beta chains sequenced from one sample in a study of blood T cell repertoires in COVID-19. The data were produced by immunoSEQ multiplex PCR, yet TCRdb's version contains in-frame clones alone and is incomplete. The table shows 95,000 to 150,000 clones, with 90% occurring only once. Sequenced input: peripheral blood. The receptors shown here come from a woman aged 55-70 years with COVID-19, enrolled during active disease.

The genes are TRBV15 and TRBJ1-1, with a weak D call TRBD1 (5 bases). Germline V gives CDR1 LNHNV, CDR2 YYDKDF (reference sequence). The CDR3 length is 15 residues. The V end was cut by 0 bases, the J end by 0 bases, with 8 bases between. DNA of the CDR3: TGTGCCACCAGCAGAGACCAGACAGTGAACACTGAAGCTTTCTTT. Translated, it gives CATSRDQTVNTEAFF. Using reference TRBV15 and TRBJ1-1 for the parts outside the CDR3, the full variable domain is DAMVIQNPRYQVTQFGKPVTLSCSQTLNHNVMYWYQQKSSQAPKLLFHYYDKDFNNEADTPDNFQSRRPNTSFCFLDIRSPGLGDTAMYLCATSRDQTVNTEAFFGQGTRLTVV.

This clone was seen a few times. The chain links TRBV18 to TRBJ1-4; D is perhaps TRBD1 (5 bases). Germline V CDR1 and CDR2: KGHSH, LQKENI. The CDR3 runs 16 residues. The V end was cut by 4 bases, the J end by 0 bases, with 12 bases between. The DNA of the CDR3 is TGTGCCAGCTCACAGGGGACTCTCTCAACTAATGAAAAACTGTTTTTT. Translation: CASSQGTLSTNEKLFF.

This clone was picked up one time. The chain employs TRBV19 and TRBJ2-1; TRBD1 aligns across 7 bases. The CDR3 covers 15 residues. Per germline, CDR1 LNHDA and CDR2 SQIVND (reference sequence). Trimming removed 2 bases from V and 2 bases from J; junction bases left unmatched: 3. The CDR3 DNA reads TGTGCCAGTAGTATAAGGGGGCTCACCTACAATGAGCAGTTCTTC. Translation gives CASSIRGLTYNEQFF.

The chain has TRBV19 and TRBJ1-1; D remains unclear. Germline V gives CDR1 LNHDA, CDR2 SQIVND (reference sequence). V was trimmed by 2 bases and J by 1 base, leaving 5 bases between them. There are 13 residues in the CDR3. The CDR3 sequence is CASSISGNTEAFF. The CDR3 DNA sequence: TGTGCCAGTAGTATATCGGGGAACACTGAAGCTTTCTTT.